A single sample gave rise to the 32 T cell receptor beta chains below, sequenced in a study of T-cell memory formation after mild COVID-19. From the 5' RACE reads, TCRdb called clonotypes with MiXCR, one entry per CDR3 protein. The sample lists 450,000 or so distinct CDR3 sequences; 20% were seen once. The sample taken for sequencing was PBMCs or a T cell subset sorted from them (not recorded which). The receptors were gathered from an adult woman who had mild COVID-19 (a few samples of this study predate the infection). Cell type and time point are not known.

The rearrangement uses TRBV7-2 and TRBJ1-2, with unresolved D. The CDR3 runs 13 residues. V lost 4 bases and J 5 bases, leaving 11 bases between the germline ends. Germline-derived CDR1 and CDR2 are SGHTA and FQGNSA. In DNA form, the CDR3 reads TGTGCCAGCAGCTCGGCACCCGGGTATGGCTACACCTTC. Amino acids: CASSSAPGYGYTF.

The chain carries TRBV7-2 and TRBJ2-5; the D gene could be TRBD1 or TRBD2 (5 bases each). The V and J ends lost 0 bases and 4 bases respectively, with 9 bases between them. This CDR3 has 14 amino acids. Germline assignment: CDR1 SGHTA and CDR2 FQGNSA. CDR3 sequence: CASSLAGTGETQYF. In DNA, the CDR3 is TGTGCCAGCAGCTTAGCCGGGACCGGAGAGACCCAGTACTTC.

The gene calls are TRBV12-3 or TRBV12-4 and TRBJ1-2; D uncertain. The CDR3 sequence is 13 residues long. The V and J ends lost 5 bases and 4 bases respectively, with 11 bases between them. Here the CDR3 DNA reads TGTGCCAGCAGTACCCACGGGGTCTATGGCTACACCTTC. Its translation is CASSTHGVYGYTF.

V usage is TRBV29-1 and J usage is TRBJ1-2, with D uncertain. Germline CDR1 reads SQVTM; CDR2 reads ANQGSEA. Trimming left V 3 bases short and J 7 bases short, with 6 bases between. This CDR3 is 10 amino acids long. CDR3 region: CSVDPSGYTF. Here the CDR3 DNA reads TGCAGCGTTGATCCTTCTGGCTACACCTTC.

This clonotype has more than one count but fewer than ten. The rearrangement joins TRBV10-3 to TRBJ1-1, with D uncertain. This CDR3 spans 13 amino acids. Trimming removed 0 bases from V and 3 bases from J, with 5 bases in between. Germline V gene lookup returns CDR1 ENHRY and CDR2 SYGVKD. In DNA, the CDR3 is TGTGCCATCAGTGAGTCGACGGACACTGAAGCTTTCTTT. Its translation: CAISESTDTEAFF.

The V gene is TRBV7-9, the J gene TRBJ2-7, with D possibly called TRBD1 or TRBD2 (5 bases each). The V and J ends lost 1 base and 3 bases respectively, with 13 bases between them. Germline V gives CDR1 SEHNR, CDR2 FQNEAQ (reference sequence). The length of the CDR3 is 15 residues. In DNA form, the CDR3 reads TGTGCCAGCAGCTTAGAAGGGACGATAGTCTACGAGCAGTACTTC. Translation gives CASSLEGTIVYEQYF.

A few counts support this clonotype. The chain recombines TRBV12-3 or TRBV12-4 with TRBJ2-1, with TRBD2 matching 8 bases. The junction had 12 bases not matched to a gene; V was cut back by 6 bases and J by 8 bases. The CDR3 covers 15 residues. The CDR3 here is CASSRKGLAWDEQFF. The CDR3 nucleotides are TGTGCCAGCAGCCGGAAAGGACTAGCTTGGGATGAGCAGTTCTTC.

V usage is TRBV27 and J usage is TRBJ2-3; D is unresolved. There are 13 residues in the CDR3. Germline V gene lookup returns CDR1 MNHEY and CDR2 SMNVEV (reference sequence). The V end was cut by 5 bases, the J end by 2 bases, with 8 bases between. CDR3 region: CASSHWTTDTQYF. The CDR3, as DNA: TGTGCCAGCAGTCATTGGACCACAGATACGCAGTATTTT.

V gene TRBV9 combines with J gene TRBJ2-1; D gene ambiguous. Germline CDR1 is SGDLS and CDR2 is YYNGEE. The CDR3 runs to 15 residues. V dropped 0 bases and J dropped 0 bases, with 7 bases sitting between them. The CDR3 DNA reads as TGTGCCAGCAGCGTAGACGGCGGCTCCTACAATGAGCAGTTCTTC. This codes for CASSVDGGSYNEQFF.

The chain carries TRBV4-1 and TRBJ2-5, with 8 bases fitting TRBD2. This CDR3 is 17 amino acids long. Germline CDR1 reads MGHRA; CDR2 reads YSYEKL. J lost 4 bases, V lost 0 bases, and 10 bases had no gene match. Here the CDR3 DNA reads TGCGCCAGCAGCCAAGATCACCTAGCTCGGGGGGGAGAGACCCAGTACTTC. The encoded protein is CASSQDHLARGGETQYF.

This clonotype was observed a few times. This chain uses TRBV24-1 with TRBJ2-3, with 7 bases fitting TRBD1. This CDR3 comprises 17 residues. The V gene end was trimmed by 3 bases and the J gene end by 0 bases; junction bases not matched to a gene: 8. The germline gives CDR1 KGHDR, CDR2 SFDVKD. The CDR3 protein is CATSDRGQEASTDTQYF. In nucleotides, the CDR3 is TGTGCCACCAGTGATCGCGGACAGGAGGCTAGCACAGATACGCAGTATTTT.

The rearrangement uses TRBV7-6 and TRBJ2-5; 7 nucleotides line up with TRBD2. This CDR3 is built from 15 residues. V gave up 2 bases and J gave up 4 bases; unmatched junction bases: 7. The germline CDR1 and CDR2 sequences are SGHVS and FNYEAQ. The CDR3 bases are TGTGCCAGCAGCTTAAGGGACGGGGAGGGAGAGACCCAGTACTTC. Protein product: CASSLRDGEGETQYF.

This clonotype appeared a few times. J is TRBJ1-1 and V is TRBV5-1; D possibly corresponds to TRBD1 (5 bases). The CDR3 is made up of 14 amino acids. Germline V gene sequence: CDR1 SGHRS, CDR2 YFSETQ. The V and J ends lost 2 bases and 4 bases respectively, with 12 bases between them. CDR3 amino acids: CASSFSGRATEAFF. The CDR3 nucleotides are TGCGCCAGCAGCTTCTCGGGGCGGGCCACTGAAGCTTTCTTT.

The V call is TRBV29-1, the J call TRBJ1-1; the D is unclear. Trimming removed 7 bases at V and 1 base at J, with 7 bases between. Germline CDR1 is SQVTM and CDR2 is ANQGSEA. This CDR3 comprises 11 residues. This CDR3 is CSGVRNTEAFF. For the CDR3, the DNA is TGCAGCGGAGTAAGGAACACTGAAGCTTTCTTT.

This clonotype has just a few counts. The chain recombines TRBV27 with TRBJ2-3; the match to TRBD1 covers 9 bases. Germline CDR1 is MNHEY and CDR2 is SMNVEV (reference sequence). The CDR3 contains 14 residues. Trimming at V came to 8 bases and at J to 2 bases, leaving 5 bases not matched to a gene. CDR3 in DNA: TGTGCCAGCTACCGGACAGGGGTCACAGATACGCAGTATTTT. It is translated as CASYRTGVTDTQYF.

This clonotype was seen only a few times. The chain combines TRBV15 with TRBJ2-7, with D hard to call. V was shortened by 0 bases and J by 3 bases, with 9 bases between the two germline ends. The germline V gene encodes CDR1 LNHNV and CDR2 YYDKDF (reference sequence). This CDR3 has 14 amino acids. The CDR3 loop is CATSRDLGLYEQYF. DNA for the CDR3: TGTGCCACCAGCAGAGATCTGGGTCTCTACGAGCAGTACTTC.

DNA for the CDR3: TGTGCCAGCAGCTTAGGAGACACCCGTGCTGCTTTCTTT. Translation gives CASSLGDTRAAFF. V usage is TRBV7-9 and J usage is TRBJ1-1; D remains ambiguous. V was trimmed by 1 base and J by 11 bases, leaving 14 bases between them. The CDR3 loop spans 13 amino acids. CDR1 is SEHNR and CDR2 is FQNEAQ in the germline V gene (reference sequence).

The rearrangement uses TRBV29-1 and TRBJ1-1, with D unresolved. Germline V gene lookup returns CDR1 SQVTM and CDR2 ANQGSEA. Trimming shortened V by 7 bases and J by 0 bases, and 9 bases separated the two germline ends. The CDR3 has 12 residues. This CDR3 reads CSGAGMNTEAFF. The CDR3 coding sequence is TGCAGCGGTGCGGGCATGAACACTGAAGCTTTCTTT.

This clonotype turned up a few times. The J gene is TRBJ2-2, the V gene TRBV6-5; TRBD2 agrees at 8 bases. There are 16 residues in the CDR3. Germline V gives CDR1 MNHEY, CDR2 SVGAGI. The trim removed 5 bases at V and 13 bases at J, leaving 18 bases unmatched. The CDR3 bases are TGTGCCAGCAGTGAGGGAGGCGGGGGGACCACAGGGACGCTGTTTTTT. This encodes CASSEGGGGTTGTLFF.

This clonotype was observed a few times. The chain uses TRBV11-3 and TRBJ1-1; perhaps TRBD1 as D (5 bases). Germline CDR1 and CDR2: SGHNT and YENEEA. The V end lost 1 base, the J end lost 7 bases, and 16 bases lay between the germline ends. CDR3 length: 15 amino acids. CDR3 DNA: TGTGCCAGCAGCTTAGGTGTGGGGCCGCTGAATGAAGCTTTCTTT. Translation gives CASSLGVGPLNEAFF. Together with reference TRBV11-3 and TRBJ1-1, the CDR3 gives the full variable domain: EAGVVQSPRYKIIEKKQPVAFWCNPISGHNTLYWYLQNLGQGPELLIRYENEEAVDDSQLPKDRFSAERLKGVDSTLKIQPAELGDSAVYLCASSLGVGPLNEAFFGQGTRLTVV.

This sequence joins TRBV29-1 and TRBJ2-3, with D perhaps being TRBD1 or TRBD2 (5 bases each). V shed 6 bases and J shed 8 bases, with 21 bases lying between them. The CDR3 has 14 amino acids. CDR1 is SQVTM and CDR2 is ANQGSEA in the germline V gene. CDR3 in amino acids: CSVGDLVFAVTQYF. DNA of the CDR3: TGCAGCGTGGGGGACCTGGTCTTCGCGGTTACGCAGTATTTT.

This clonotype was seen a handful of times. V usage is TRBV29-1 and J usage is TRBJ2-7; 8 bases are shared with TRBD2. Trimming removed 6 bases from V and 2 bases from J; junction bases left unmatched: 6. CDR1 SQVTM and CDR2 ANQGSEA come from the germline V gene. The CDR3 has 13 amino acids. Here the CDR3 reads CSVAGTRTYEQYF. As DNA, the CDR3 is TGCAGCGTAGCCGGGACTAGAACCTACGAGCAGTACTTC.

The CDR3 is CSARDGGRGTEAFF. CDR3 in DNA: TGCAGTGCTAGAGATGGGGGCAGGGGCACTGAAGCTTTCTTT. This sequence joins TRBV20-1 and TRBJ1-1, with D possibly TRBD1 on 6 matching bases. V dropped 0 bases and J dropped 4 bases, with 12 bases sitting between them. Germline loops: CDR1 DFQATT, CDR2 SNEGSKA (reference sequence). This CDR3 region has 14 residues.

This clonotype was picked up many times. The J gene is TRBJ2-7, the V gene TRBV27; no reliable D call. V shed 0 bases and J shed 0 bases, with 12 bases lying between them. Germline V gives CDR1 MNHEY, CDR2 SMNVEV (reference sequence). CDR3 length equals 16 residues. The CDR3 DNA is TGTGCCAGCAGTTTATCCCGAACACGAAGCTCCTACGAGCAGTACTTC. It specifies CASSLSRTRSSYEQYF.

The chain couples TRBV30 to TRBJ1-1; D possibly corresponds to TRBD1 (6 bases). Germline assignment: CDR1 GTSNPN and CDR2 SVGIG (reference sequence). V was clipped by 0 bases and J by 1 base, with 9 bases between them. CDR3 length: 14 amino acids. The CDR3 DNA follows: TGTGCCTGGAGTGTACAGGGAGCGAACACTGAAGCTTTCTTT. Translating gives CAWSVQGANTEAFF.

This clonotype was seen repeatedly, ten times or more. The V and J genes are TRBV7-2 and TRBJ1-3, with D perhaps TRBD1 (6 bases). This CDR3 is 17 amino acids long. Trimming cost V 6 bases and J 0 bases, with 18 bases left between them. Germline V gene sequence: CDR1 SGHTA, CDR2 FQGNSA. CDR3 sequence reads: CASRQTGGVASGNTIYF. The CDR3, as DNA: TGTGCCAGCAGGCAGACAGGCGGCGTAGCCTCTGGAAACACCATATATTTT.

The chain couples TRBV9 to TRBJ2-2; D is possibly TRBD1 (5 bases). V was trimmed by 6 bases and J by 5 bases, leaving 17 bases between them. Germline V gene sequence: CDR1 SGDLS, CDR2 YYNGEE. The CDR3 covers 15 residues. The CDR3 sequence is CASNPQGIWTGELFF. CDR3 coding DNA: TGTGCCAGCAACCCCCAGGGCATTTGGACCGGGGAGCTGTTTTTT. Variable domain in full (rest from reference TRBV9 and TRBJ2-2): DSGVTQTPKHLITATGQRVTLRCSPRSGDLSVYWYQQSLDQGLQFLIQYYNGEERAKGNILERFSAQQFPDLHSELNLSSLELGDSALYFCASNPQGIWTGELFFGEGSRLTVL.

This CDR3 reads CASTSTRGNEQFF. CDR3 in DNA: TGTGCCAGCACCTCAACTCGGGGCAATGAGCAGTTCTTC. The chain joins TRBV12-3 or TRBV12-4 to TRBJ2-1, with D possibly TRBD2 on 5 matching bases. The CDR3 is 13 residues long. V lost 7 bases and J lost 6, with 13 bases in between.

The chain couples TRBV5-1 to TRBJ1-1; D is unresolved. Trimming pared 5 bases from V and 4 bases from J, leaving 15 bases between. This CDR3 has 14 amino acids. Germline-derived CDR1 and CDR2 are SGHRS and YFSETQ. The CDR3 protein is CASSLNSAATEAFF. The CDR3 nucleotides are TGCGCCAGCAGTTTAAACAGTGCCGCCACTGAAGCTTTCTTT.

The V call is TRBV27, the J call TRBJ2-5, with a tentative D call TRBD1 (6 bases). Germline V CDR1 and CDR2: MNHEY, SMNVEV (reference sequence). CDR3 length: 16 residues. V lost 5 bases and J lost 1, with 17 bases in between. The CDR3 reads CASSNLATGRQETQYF. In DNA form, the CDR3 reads TGTGCCAGCAGTAACCTTGCGACAGGCCGCCAAGAGACCCAGTACTTC.

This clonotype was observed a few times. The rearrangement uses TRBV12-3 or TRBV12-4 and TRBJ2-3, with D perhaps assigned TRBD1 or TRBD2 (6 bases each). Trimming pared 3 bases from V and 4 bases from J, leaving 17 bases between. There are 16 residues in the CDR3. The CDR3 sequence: CASSFSGGREADTQYF. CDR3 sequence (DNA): TGTGCCAGCAGTTTCTCCGGGGGCAGGGAGGCAGATACGCAGTATTTT.

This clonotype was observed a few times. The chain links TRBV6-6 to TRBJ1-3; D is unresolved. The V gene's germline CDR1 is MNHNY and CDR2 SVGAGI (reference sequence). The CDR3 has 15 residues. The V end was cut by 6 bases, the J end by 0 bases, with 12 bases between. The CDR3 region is CASRDPGFSGNTIYF. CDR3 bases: TGTGCCAGCAGAGACCCGGGCTTCTCTGGAAACACCATATATTTT.